This T cell receptor (beta chain) was captured by sequencing in a study of blood T cell repertoires in COVID-19 (dated by TCRdb to 2020 to 2021). Some background on the complete study: The collaborator samples originated in the United States, Italy and Spain and spanned the acute and convalescent phases of COVID-19. The material from the prospective study consisted of cDNA or gDNA derived from T cells, B-cell-depleted T cells, or PBMCs. The repertoires were made available in a free public database intended to serve as a resource for research on the immune response to SARS-CoV-2. Samples were obtained from the ongoing ImmuneRACE study (first 160 participants) and from some 1,200 subjects provided by 6 global collaborators. The sample metadata nearly always contained a de-identified subject ID, COVID-19 status, age in years and sex. Where available, HLA class I and class II types were taken from metadata supplied by the sample provider and were not determined by assay-based typing. Deeply sampled blood TCRbeta repertoires from subjects exposed to, actively infected with, or recovered from COVID-19 were included in the dataset. What the authors observed across the whole study: Clinical and demographic metadata were provided uncurated, with the amount varying by source and participant.

TCRbeta CDR3 regions were amplified from genomic DNA by means of the immunoSEQ Assay, a bias-controlled multiplex PCR. In the source study's methods: Nucleated cell counts per sample were estimated from amplification of reference gene primers within the assay. Sequence reads were collapsed and filtered to measure the absolute abundance of every unique TCRbeta CDR3 rearrangement. For each sample, productive Simpson clonality was calculated as the square root of Simpson's diversity index across productive rearrangements. TCRdb took over this immuneACCESS table, retaining in-frame rearrangements with V and J assigned. Such tables are incomplete; in checked studies, under half of the missing clones stem from an unresolved V gene, and the remainder is unexplained. That table furnishes V, J and clone size, whereas the DNA furnished D and trimming. The sample table shows roughly 230,000 clones, and 75% to 85% are seen once. Together, the top ten hold approximately 7% of the sample.

Whole blood was collected in K2EDTA tubes by collaborating institutions according to the institutions' own protocols. For TCRbeta analysis, collaborators shipped samples as frozen whole blood, isolated PBMCs, or DNA extracted from either of those sample types. A remark on this clone: The clone's antigen remains unknown. No base-level quality is on record; no much larger clone is a single base apart.

CDR1 LNHDA and CDR2 SQIVND were looked up in the germline V gene (reference sequence). There are 17 amino acids in the CDR3, from cysteine to phenylalanine inclusive. Kept here is only the CDR3 DNA, which spans 51 bases and is read in frame from base 1. V gives up 4 bases and J gives up 1 base, and the segment between their germline ends measures 16 bases. The clonotype originates from a woman aged 45-60 years with acute or convalescent COVID-19. This chain joins TRBV19 to TRBJ2-2; the best D guess is TRBD1, with 5 bases matching. The sequencing sample was made of peripheral blood. CDR3 loop: CASSSTQGALNTGELFF. The nucleotide sequence reads TGTGCCAGTAGTAGCACACAAGGGGCCTTGAACACCGGGGAGCTGTTTTTT.